This entry lists 25 T cell receptor beta chains sequenced from one sample in a study of memory CD4+ T cells and cytomegalovirus serostatus (dated by TCRdb to between 2018 and 2021). A FACSAria II was used to sort memory CD4+ T cells, defined as single viable CD3+CD4+CD8-CD45RO+ cells. Library preparation employed the immunoSEQ multiplex PCR assay. The clones in this table, taken by TCRdb from immuneACCESS, are in-frame only. Not every clone is retained; where verified, under half of the shortfall comes from an unresolved V gene, and the cause of the rest is unknown. For this sample there are over 75,000 clones; 80% appear just once. Of the sample, 3.6% is held by the ten largest clones. The specimen sequenced was memory CD4+ T cells from blood. The source of these receptors is an adult in good health and CMV-seropositive.

The rearrangement links TRBV28 to TRBJ1-2; TRBD1 matches 8 bases. Germline CDR1 reads MDHEN; CDR2 reads SYDVKM. The CDR3 is 12 amino acids. J gave up 3 bases and V 8 bases, and 2 bases lay outside the gene matches. This CDR3 reads CASQGQDYGYTF. The CDR3, as DNA: TGTGCCAGCCAGGGACAGGACTATGGCTACACCTTC.

This chain connects TRBV10-1 to TRBJ2-5; 8 nucleotides match TRBD2. The germline gives CDR1 WNHNN, CDR2 SYGVQD (reference sequence). This CDR3 has 14 amino acids. The junction had 7 bases not matched to a gene; V was cut back by 5 bases and J by 5 bases. This CDR3 is CASSKSGSMETQYF. CDR3 DNA sequence: TGCGCCAGCAGTAAAAGCGGGAGTATGGAGACCCAGTACTTC.

V and J are TRBV9 and TRBJ1-1, with D perhaps TRBD1 (5 bases). Germline V CDR1 and CDR2: SGDLS, YYNGEE. CDR3 length equals 13 residues. Trimming took off 3 bases at V and 1 base at J, with 7 bases between the two ends. This chain's CDR3 is CASSGGGNTEAFF. CDR3 sequence (DNA): TGTGCCAGCAGCGGCGGGGGGAACACTGAAGCTTTCTTT.

V is TRBV5-1 and J is TRBJ2-7, with a tentative D call TRBD1 (6 bases). The V end was cut by 4 bases, the J end by 7 bases, with 15 bases between. The CDR3 is 13 amino acids. The germline CDR1 and CDR2 sequences are SGHRS and YFSETQ. Here the CDR3 reads CASSQRQAGEQYF. In DNA form, the CDR3 reads TGCGCCAGCAGCCAGAGACAGGCAGGGGAGCAGTACTTC.

V and J are TRBV7-9 and TRBJ2-5, with a possible D match to TRBD2 (6 bases). From germline, CDR1 is SEHNR and CDR2 FQNEAQ (reference sequence). The germline V and J ends were trimmed by 10 bases and 2 bases, with 17 bases remaining between them. The CDR3 consists of 14 residues. The CDR3 coding sequence is TGTGCCATCGGGGGAGGTTTCGGGCAAGAGACCCAGTACTTC. Translating gives CAIGGGFGQETQYF.

This chain joins TRBV27 and TRBJ1-1, with D possibly TRBD1 on 6 matching bases. The V end was cut by 3 bases, the J end by 3 bases, with 11 bases between. From germline, CDR1 is MNHEY and CDR2 SMNVEV (reference sequence). CDR3 length: 14 residues. The CDR3, as DNA: TGTGCCAGCAGTTTCCGGCAGGGGCACACTGAAGCTTTCTTT. Its protein product is CASSFRQGHTEAFF.

The rearrangement links TRBV5-1 to TRBJ1-2; TRBD1 matches at 8 bases. V dropped 4 bases and J dropped 3; count of bases not matched to a gene: 2. Germline V gene lookup returns CDR1 SGHRS and CDR2 YFSETQ. The CDR3 sequence is 13 residues long. The DNA for the CDR3 is TGCGCCAGCAGCAAACAGGGGGACTATGGCTACACCTTC. It codes for CASSKQGDYGYTF.

This chain uses TRBV15 with TRBJ2-4; perhaps TRBD2 as D (6 bases). Trimming took off 6 bases at V and 16 bases at J, with 22 bases between the two ends. The germline CDR1 and CDR2 sequences are LNHNV and YYDKDF (reference sequence). The CDR3 is made up of 13 amino acids. In DNA, the CDR3 is TGTGCCACCAGACGTATCGAGGGCGGGACTGCCTACTTC. Translation: CATRRIEGGTAYF.

V usage is TRBV4-2 and J usage is TRBJ2-7; D unresolved. This CDR3 is 16 amino acids long. Germline CDR1 LGHNA, CDR2 YNFKEQ. V was clipped by 0 bases and J by 3 bases, with 15 bases between them. The CDR3 nucleotides are TGTGCCAGCAGCCAAGAGGGCCTAAAAATTGGCTACGAGCAGTACTTC. It is translated as CASSQEGLKIGYEQYF.

The chain employs TRBV29-1 and TRBJ2-3, with no clear D. CDR1 is SQVTM and CDR2 is ANQGSEA in the germline V gene. The CDR3 has 12 residues. V was clipped by 8 bases and J by 4 bases, with 13 bases between them. The CDR3 protein is CSFTVTSDTQYF. The CDR3 DNA is TGCAGCTTTACTGTGACTTCAGATACGCAGTATTTT.

The rearrangement uses TRBV6-1 and TRBJ1-5, with D possibly matching TRBD1 (5 bases). CDR1 is MNHNS and CDR2 is SASEGT in the germline V gene. The CDR3 extends over 15 amino acids. Trimming took 1 base from V and 1 from J, leaving 8 bases between them. CDR3 sequence (DNA): TGTGCCAGCAGTGAAGTCAGGGTAAGCAATCAGCCCCAGCATTTT. Protein: CASSEVRVSNQPQHF.

In this sample, this clone turned up a few times. This chain joins TRBV28 and TRBJ2-2, with D possibly being TRBD2 (6 bases). Germline V gene lookup returns CDR1 MDHEN and CDR2 SYDVKM. The CDR3 is made up of 15 amino acids. The V gene lost 1 base and the J gene lost 4 bases, with 10 bases spanning the gap. The CDR3 sequence: CASSLSGTPTGELFF. CDR3 DNA sequence: TGTGCCAGCAGTTTATCCGGGACTCCCACCGGGGAGCTGTTTTTT.

V is TRBV29-1 and J is TRBJ1-3, with D unresolved. The CDR3 covers 13 residues. The V end was cut by 1 base, the J end by 0 bases, with 4 bases between. Germline V gene data show CDR1 as SQVTM and CDR2 as ANQGSEA. The CDR3 protein is CSVEVNSGNTIYF. CDR3 bases: TGCAGCGTTGAAGTTAACTCTGGAAACACCATATATTTT.

The rearrangement links TRBV28 to TRBJ2-7; D remains ambiguous. In germline, CDR1 is MDHEN, CDR2 SYDVKM. This CDR3 spans 13 amino acids. The ends were cut back, 6 bases at V and 2 bases at J, with 11 bases in the middle. CDR3 sequence: CASSRPTTYEQYF. DNA for the CDR3: TGTGCCAGCAGCCGGCCTACCACCTACGAGCAGTACTTC.

This sequence joins TRBV7-2 and TRBJ1-5; D not resolved. Germline values: CDR1 SGHTA, CDR2 FQGNSA. Trimming pared 2 bases from V and 8 bases from J, leaving 10 bases between. CDR3 length: 13 residues. CDR3 nucleotides: TGTGCCAGCAGCTTATACGGTAATGAGCCCCAGCATTTT. It yields the protein CASSLYGNEPQHF.

This clone was observed once. The CDR3 is CASRTAGGGYNEQFF. CDR3 sequence (DNA): TGCGCCAGCAGGACAGCGGGAGGGGGGTACAATGAGCAGTTCTTC. The V call is TRBV5-1, the J call TRBJ2-1; 10 nucleotides line up with TRBD2. V lost 5 bases, J lost 4 bases, and 6 bases stayed unmatched. CDR3 size: 15 residues. CDR1 is SGHRS and CDR2 is YFSETQ in the germline V gene.

Concerning this clone itself: This same CDR3 is encoded by further DNA sequences in the sample. J is TRBJ1-1 and V is TRBV5-1; D not resolved. This CDR3 spans 13 amino acids. The germline V and J ends were trimmed by 4 bases and 1 base, with 8 bases remaining between them. Germline CDR1 is SGHRS and CDR2 is YFSETQ. Written as DNA, the CDR3 is TGCGCCAGCAGCATCCAGGAGAACACTGAAGCTTTCTTT. The encoded protein is CASSIQENTEAFF.

The chain couples TRBV7-2 to TRBJ2-7, with D possibly being TRBD2 (5 bases). The CDR3 has 13 residues. V lost 3 bases and J lost 2, with 8 bases in between. Germline loops: CDR1 SGHTA, CDR2 FQGNSA. CDR3: CASSLGSAYEQYF. In DNA, the CDR3 is TGTGCCAGCAGCTTGGGTAGCGCCTACGAGCAGTACTTC.

V usage is TRBV5-6 and J usage is TRBJ2-1; a weak D match, TRBD2 (7 bases). Germline assignment: CDR1 SGHDT and CDR2 YYEEEE. The CDR3 contains 15 residues. Trimming removed 0 bases at V and 7 bases at J, with 14 bases between. The chain's CDR3 is CASSLAAQGGNEQFF. DNA of the CDR3: TGTGCCAGCAGCTTGGCCGCACAGGGAGGGAATGAGCAGTTCTTC.

This chain's CDR3 is CASSSGPGNEQFF. The CDR3, as DNA: TGTGCCAGCAGCTCGGGACCGGGCAATGAGCAGTTCTTC. V gene TRBV2 combines with J gene TRBJ2-1; perhaps D is TRBD1 or TRBD2 (5 bases each). Germline V CDR1 and CDR2: SNHLY, FYNNEI. The germline V and J ends were trimmed by 6 bases and 6 bases, with 12 bases remaining between them. The length of the CDR3 is 13 residues.

The chain is built from TRBV5-1 and TRBJ1-1; 9 nucleotides align to TRBD1. The CDR3 has 15 residues. Germline V gives CDR1 SGHRS, CDR2 YFSETQ. Trimming at V came to 4 bases and at J to 1 base, leaving 5 bases not matched to a gene. CDR3 region: CASSERQGENTEAFF. The CDR3 DNA reads as TGCGCCAGCAGCGAACGACAGGGGGAGAACACTGAAGCTTTCTTT.

This rearrangement joins TRBV7-2 to TRBJ2-1; D remains ambiguous. With 4 bases removed from V and 9 bases from J, the gap between germline ends came to 13 bases. The CDR3 sequence is 13 residues long. CDR1 is SGHTA and CDR2 is FQGNSA in the germline V gene. CDR3 in amino acids: CASSSLWSGEQFF. DNA for the CDR3: TGTGCCAGCAGCTCCCTCTGGTCTGGTGAGCAGTTCTTC.

This chain links TRBV7-3 with TRBJ1-3, with D unclear. V lost 3 bases to trimming and J lost 2 bases, with 14 bases between them. Germline V gene sequence: CDR1 SGHTA, CDR2 FQGTGA. The CDR3 consists of 16 residues. The CDR3: CASSFLAPATGNTIYF. The CDR3 nucleotides read TGTGCCAGCAGCTTTCTAGCGCCAGCAACTGGAAACACCATATATTTT.

This chain uses TRBV28 with TRBJ2-7, with D perhaps TRBD2 (7 bases). The CDR3 length is 17 residues. The germline V gene has CDR1 MDHEN and CDR2 SYDVKM. V lost 7 bases and J 2 bases, leaving 24 bases between the germline ends. The CDR3 spells CASTPGGRRGTTYEQYF. In DNA form, the CDR3 reads TGTGCCAGCACCCCGGGGGGACGGAGGGGGACCACCTACGAGCAGTACTTC.

V is TRBV4-2 and J is TRBJ2-1; D is possibly TRBD1 or TRBD2 (6 bases each). From germline, CDR1 is LGHNA and CDR2 YNFKEQ. CDR3 length equals 14 residues. The V and J ends lost 6 bases and 1 base respectively, with 10 bases between them. The CDR3 is CASRGGLSYNEQFF. For the CDR3, the DNA is TGTGCCAGCAGGGGGGGCCTATCCTACAATGAGCAGTTCTTC.